Listed below are T cell receptor beta chains from one sample, sequenced in a study of OX40 agonist ivuxolimab in advanced cancers. Sequencing was performed with immunoSEQ multiplex PCR; in TCRdb, only in-frame clones are kept and a portion is missing. The table lists about 84,000 clones, 90% to 95% of them singletons. The input for sequencing was CD4+ or CD8+ T cells sorted from blood, taken in a trial of the OX40 agonist ivuxolimab. These receptors were collected from an adult with an advanced solid tumor such as melanoma, head and neck, liver or kidney cancer. Each CDR3 is given without its conserved first and last residue. Clone size is shown for a subset of rows, as once, few, many or a class of expanded clone.

v_call	clone_size	j_call	cdr3_aa
TRBV9	.	TRBJ2-3	ASSVPSGQPNTDTQY
TRBV19	.	TRBJ2-7	ACRDNASALYEQY
TRBV6-5	.	TRBJ1-5	ASSYGGGQPQH
TRBV5-4	.	TRBJ1-1	ASRKQGLDTEAF
TRBV9	.	TRBJ1-6	ASSVGGRANSPLH
TRBV7-2	.	TRBJ2-7	ASSLFGGPPYEQY
TRBV4-3	.	TRBJ2-1	ASSQGLPAESYNEQF
TRBV2	.	TRBJ1-2	ASSESSEQGLVYGYT
TRBV19	.	TRBJ2-1	ASSIFISYNEQF
TRBV7-6	.	TRBJ2-5	ASSLVTRGGETQY
TRBV9	.	TRBJ1-1	ASSADRNTEAF
TRBV6-5	.	TRBJ2-1	ASSYSRDRWQF
TRBV4-3	.	TRBJ2-7	ASSQTTSLSYEQY
TRBV4-3	once	TRBJ2-7	ASSQEVIGTSVLEQY
TRBV18	.	TRBJ2-7	ASSPSSGTGVLSRFYEQY
TRBV6-6	.	TRBJ2-3	ASSHILGTYPDTQY
TRBV7-9	.	TRBJ2-1	ASSLTSGFYNEQF
TRBV27	.	TRBJ1-6	ASSFGQGTSPLH
TRBV5-1	.	TRBJ2-3	ASSTGTDTQY
TRBV7-9	.	TRBJ1-5	ASSLGTGNQPQH
TRBV19	.	TRBJ2-7	ASSIDRNSGNEQY
TRBV9	.	.	ASSLTSGGRGEQY